Listed below are T cell receptor beta chains from one sample, sequenced in a study of cytomegalovirus exposure and HLA in healthy donors. Profiling relied on immunoSEQ multiplex PCR, and the TCRdb table lists in-frame clones only, not all of them. The repertoire holds around 120,000 clones, with 70% to 85% as singletons. Sequencing input: PBMCs. The receptors come from a boy aged 5-17 years in good health and CMV-seronegative. CDR3s include the opening cysteine and the closing phenylalanine or tryptophan. A D gene is named only where the DNA matches it firmly. Clone size, where shown, is once, few, many, or a class for clones that have expanded.

size	D	V	J	DNA	CDR3
.	TRBD1	TRBV6-5	TRBJ2-1	TGTGCCAGCAGTCGCGACCGGGACAGAATTGGGCAGTTCTTC	CASSRDRDRIGQFF
.	TRBD2	TRBV2	TRBJ2-1	TGTGCCAGCAGTGAGGGGACTAGCGGGAGCAATGAGCAGTTCTTC	CASSEGTSGSNEQFF
.	.	TRBV9	TRBJ1-1	TGTGCCAGCAGCGTAGCTAAGAACACTGAAGCTTTCTTT	CASSVAKNTEAFF
.	.	TRBV6-5	TRBJ1-2	TGTGCCAGCAGTTGGCAGGGGAGAGATGGCTACACCTTC	CASSWQGRDGYTF
.	TRBD1	TRBV5-1	TRBJ2-7	TGCGCCAGCAGCAAGGGACAGTACGAGCAGTACTTC	CASSKGQYEQYF
few	TRBD1	TRBV12-5	TRBJ2-6	TGTGCTAGTGGTTTGGGTACAGGGGTGAGCTCTGGGGCCAACGTCCTGACTTTC	CASGLGTGVSSGANVLTF
.	.	TRBV19	TRBJ1-1	TGTGCCAGTGCGGTTAGAGCAGAGAACACTGAAGCTTTCTTT	CASAVRAENTEAFF
.	TRBD1	TRBV5-1	TRBJ1-1	TGCGCCAGCAGCTTGGGAGACAGGGGACTGAACACTGAAGCTTTCTTT	CASSLGDRGLNTEAFF
.	.	TRBV7-9	TRBJ2-1	TGTTCCAGCACCCCCCTCGACAATGAGCAGTTCTTC	CSSTPLDNEQFF
once	TRBD2	TRBV6-1	TRBJ2-7	TGTGCCAGCAGTGAAACGACTAGCGGGGACTACGAGCAGTACTTC	CASSETTSGDYEQYF
.	.	TRBV27	TRBJ2-2	TGTGCCAGCAGTTTCCGGGGGATCACCGGGGAGCTGTTTTTT	CASSFRGITGELFF
.	.	TRBV21-1	TRBJ2-1	TGTGCCAGCAGCAAAAGAACTAGCGGGAGGGCCTGCAATGAGCAGTTCTTC	CASSKRTSGRACNEQFF
.	TRBD2	TRBV2	TRBJ2-2	TGTGCCAGCAGTGGGCTAGGACTAGCGGGAGGTGAAACCGGGGAGCTGTTTTTT	CASSGLGLAGGETGELFF
.	.	TRBV29-1	TRBJ2-5	TGCAGCGTTGATTGGGACATAATCGAAGAGACCCAGTACTTC	CSVDWDIIEETQYF
.	.	TRBV11-3	TRBJ2-6	TGTGCCAGCAGGTCCCCCACCCGGGGGACTGGGGCCAACGTCCTGACTTTC	CASRSPTRGTGANVLTF
.	.	TRBV5-1	TRBJ1-1	TGCGCCAGCAGCTGGGACAACATGAACACTGAAGCTTTCTTT	CASSWDNMNTEAFF
.	TRBD1	TRBV6-1	TRBJ1-3	TGTGCCAGCAGTGCCCCGGCGGCAGGGGGTGACGGAAACACCATATATTTT	CASSAPAAGGDGNTIYF
.	.	TRBV11-2	TRBJ2-7	TGTGCCAGCAGCTTCACCTCGGGACTGTTCTACGAGCAGTACTTC	CASSFTSGLFYEQYF
.	.	TRBV30	TRBJ1-2	TGTGCCTGGACTCAACCTAGCCCCACCGGATATGGCTACACCTTC	CAWTQPSPTGYGYTF
.	TRBD2	TRBV6-1	TRBJ2-6	TGTGCCAGCAGCAGCGGGAGCTCTGGGGCCAACGTCCTGACTTTC	CASSSGSSGANVLTF
.	TRBD1	TRBV6-1	TRBJ2-3	TGTGCCAGCAGTACCACAGGGGACACGCAGTATTTT	CASSTTGDTQYF
few	.	TRBV10-3	TRBJ2-7	TGTGCCATCAGGACTGGTCAGACCTACGAGCAGTACTTC	CAIRTGQTYEQYF
few	.	TRBV5-6	TRBJ1-4	TGTGCCAGCAGCTTGGGGGGACTAGGGGATGGAAAACTGTTTTTT	CASSLGGLGDGKLFF
.	TRBD1	TRBV7-2	TRBJ1-4	TGTGCCAGCAGCTTGCGACAGGGCGCAACTAATGAAAAACTGTTTTTT	CASSLRQGATNEKLFF
.	.	TRBV19	TRBJ1-5	TGTGCCAGTAGTATAGGGGGAGGGCAACAGCCCCAGCATTTT	CASSIGGGQQPQHF
.	.	TRBV5-1	TRBJ2-7	TGCGCCAGCACCTCGACAGCTACAGATTACGAGCAGTACTTC	CASTSTATDYEQYF
.	.	TRBV5-1	TRBJ2-7	TGCGCCAGCAGCTTGGACAGGAACGCCTACGAGCAGTACTTC	CASSLDRNAYEQYF
few	TRBD2	TRBV13	TRBJ2-1	TGTGCCAGCAGCCCGAAGCGGGAGACCGACAATGAGCAGTTCTTC	CASSPKRETDNEQFF
.	TRBD2	TRBV6-1	TRBJ2-2	TGTGCCAGCAGTGAATGGCGGGAGAGCGGGGAGCTGTTTTTT	CASSEWRESGELFF
few	TRBD1	TRBV6-5	TRBJ1-1	TGTGCCAGCAGTTCCCCGGGACAGGGTAAGAACACTGAAGCTTTCTTT	CASSSPGQGKNTEAFF
.	.	TRBV11-2	TRBJ2-7	TGTGCCAGCAGCTTAGGCGGGGCCCCCTTC	CASSLGGAPF
.	TRBD2	TRBV19	TRBJ2-1	TGTGCCAGTAGTATAGATGGCGGGAGGGCTAATGAGCAGTTCTTC	CASSIDGGRANEQFF
.	.	TRBV6-6	TRBJ1-4	TGTGCCAGCACCCGTTTCGACCGGTCAGGAAATGAAAAACTGTTTTTT	CASTRFDRSGNEKLFF
.	TRBD1	TRBV5-1	TRBJ2-6	TGCGCCAGCAGCCCACACCTACAGGGGGCGTCGGGTGGGGCCAACGTCCTGACTTTC	CASSPHLQGASGGANVLTF
few	.	TRBV5-6	TRBJ2-1	TGTGCCAGCAGCTTGGTTCAGGACAACAATGAGCAGTTCTTC	CASSLVQDNNEQFF
.	TRBD2	TRBV14	TRBJ2-1	TGTGCCAGCAGCCCGGGGACTAGCGGGATCTGGGATGAGCAGTTCTTC	CASSPGTSGIWDEQFF
once	TRBD2	TRBV5-1	TRBJ2-7	TGCGCCAGCAGCCAAGGACTAGCGGGGTCCCGATCGGACGAGCAGTACTTC	CASSQGLAGSRSDEQYF
.	TRBD1	TRBV5-1	TRBJ1-1	TGCGCCAGCAGCTGGACAGGGGACACTGAAGCTTTCTTT	CASSWTGDTEAFF
.	.	TRBV5-4	TRBJ1-1	TGTGCCAGCAGCTTCGAGGGATGGACTGAAGCTTTCTTT	CASSFEGWTEAFF
.	.	TRBV29-1	TRBJ2-6	TGCAGCGTTCCTGTGTCTGGGGCCAACGTCCTGACTTTC	CSVPVSGANVLTF
.	TRBD1	TRBV7-3	TRBJ2-3	TGTGCCAGCAGCACTGGGACAGGGGGCATAGATACGCAGTATTTT	CASSTGTGGIDTQYF
.	.	TRBV6-5	TRBJ1-2	TGTGCCAGCAGTTACTCCGGGGGTGGCTACACCTTC	CASSYSGGGYTF
.	.	TRBV9	TRBJ2-2	TGTGCCAGCAGCGTAGGTGAGGGGGAGCTGTTTTTT	CASSVGEGELFF
.	.	TRBV18	TRBJ1-5	TGTGCCAGCTCACCCATATCGGGGGGCAATCAGCCCCAGCATTTT	CASSPISGGNQPQHF
.	TRBD1	TRBV30	TRBJ2-1	TGTGCCTGGAGTGTTCCTGGGACAGGGGGCTACAATGAGCAGTTCTTC	CAWSVPGTGGYNEQFF
.	.	TRBV7-9	TRBJ1-1	TGTGCCAGCAGCTTATTGGAGGGCACCCACACTGAAGCTTTCTTT	CASSLLEGTHTEAFF
.	.	TRBV5-1	TRBJ1-1	TGCGCCAGCAGCTTGGCCGGGGACTACGGGACCCCTGAAGCTTTCTTT	CASSLAGDYGTPEAFF
.	.	TRBV30	TRBJ1-2	TGTGCCTGGAGTGCCCGCTTGAGCGGCTACACCTTC	CAWSARLSGYTF
.	TRBD2	TRBV7-2	TRBJ2-1	TGTGCCAGCAGCTTAAATCCTAGCGGGGTCTCCTACAATGAGCAGTTCTTC	CASSLNPSGVSYNEQFF
.	.	TRBV18	TRBJ1-1	TGTGCCAGCTCACCGACTCAGGGCGACACTGAAGCTTTCTTT	CASSPTQGDTEAFF
.	.	TRBV5-1	TRBJ1-3	TGCGCCAGCAGCTCCAGGTTAGGGAGAGGAAACACCATATATTTT	CASSSRLGRGNTIYF
.	TRBD2	TRBV5-1	TRBJ2-1	TGCGCCAGCAGCTTGGGACTAGCGGGTTTCAATGAGCAGTTCTTC	CASSLGLAGFNEQFF
.	TRBD1	TRBV4-2	TRBJ2-1	TGTGCCAGCAGCCAAGAAGAGGGACAGGGAGACAATGAGCAGTTCTTC	CASSQEEGQGDNEQFF
.	TRBD2	TRBV14	TRBJ2-1	TGTGCCAGCAGCGGCCCATCTAGCGGGAGGGCCTCCTACAATGAGCAGTTCTTC	CASSGPSSGRASYNEQFF
.	TRBD2	TRBV30	TRBJ2-3	TGTGCCTGGAGTGGTTGGGGGGGAAGCACAGATACGCAGTATTTT	CAWSGWGGSTDTQYF